Listed here are 20 T cell receptor beta chains from one sample, sequenced in a study of blood T cell repertoires in COVID-19 (dated by TCRdb to 2018 to 2021). The library was generated by the immunoSEQ multiplex PCR assay. TCRdb took this table from immuneACCESS and kept in-frame rearrangements with V and J called. Such tables lack part of the clones; where checked against another copy, unresolved V genes explain under half of the gap, and the rest is unexplained. The sample yields about 220,000 clones; 85% were counted once. The ten largest clonotypes hold roughly 2.2% of the sample. Sample: peripheral blood. The receptors stem from a woman aged 70-85 years with COVID-19, enrolled during active disease.

The chain carries TRBV6-5 and TRBJ2-1, with 7 nucleotides matching TRBD1. The germline CDR1 and CDR2 sequences are MNHEY and SVGAGI. Trimming removed 7 bases from V and 2 bases from J; junction bases left unmatched: 5. There are 14 residues in the CDR3. The CDR3 bases are TGTGCCAGCACGGAACAGGGGACCTACAATGAGCAGTTCTTC. Translated, it gives CASTEQGTYNEQFF.

The chain couples TRBV30 to TRBJ2-5; D may be TRBD1 (6 bases). This CDR3 has 13 residues. Germline V gene data show CDR1 as GTSNPN and CDR2 as SVGIG (reference sequence). The CDR3 DNA reads as TGTGCTCGGACAGCTGGCGGCCAAGAGACCCAGTACTTC. It translates to CARTAGGQETQYF.

The chain combines TRBV11-2 with TRBJ1-4; 9 nucleotides line up with TRBD1. After removal of 5 bases from V and 8 bases from J, the junction contained 6 bases not matched to a gene. The CDR3 runs 14 residues. Germline V gives CDR1 SGHAT, CDR2 FQNNGV. The CDR3 nucleotides are TGTGCCAGCAGCCCCCCAACAGGGGGCGAAAAACTGTTTTTT. It is translated as CASSPPTGGEKLFF.

The chain joins TRBV4-3 to TRBJ1-3; D possibly corresponds to TRBD1 (6 bases). Germline V gene data show CDR1 as LGHNA and CDR2 as YSLEER. The CDR3 consists of 18 residues. V lost 0 bases and J 3 bases, leaving 18 bases between the germline ends. The DNA for the CDR3 is TGCGCCAGCAGCCAAGATCCCGCCGTCAGGGGTCTTGGAAACACCATATATTTT. It yields the protein CASSQDPAVRGLGNTIYF.

V is TRBV4-1 and J is TRBJ2-5, with 8 bases identical to TRBD2. CDR1 MGHRA and CDR2 YSYEKL come from the germline V gene. V gave up 1 base and J gave up 7 bases; unmatched junction bases: 14. The CDR3 sequence is 17 residues long. CDR3 residues: CASSQVAPSGYGGTQYF. For the CDR3, the DNA is TGCGCCAGCAGCCAAGTAGCTCCTAGCGGGTACGGGGGGACCCAGTACTTC.

This sequence joins TRBV28 and TRBJ1-1; TRBD1 is a possible D gene (5 bases). V gave up 1 base and J gave up 6 bases, with 18 bases separating them. Germline lookup yields CDR1 MDHEN and CDR2 SYDVKM. The CDR3 sequence is 16 residues long. The CDR3 bases are TGTGCCAGCAGTTTATCCCCTCCCCTGTCAGGGCCTGAAGCTTTCTTT. This codes for CASSLSPPLSGPEAFF. The complete variable domain, with remaining parts taken from reference TRBV28 and TRBJ1-1, reads DVKVTQSSRYLVKRTGEKVFLECVQDMDHENMFWYRQDPGLGLRLIYFSYDVKMKEKGDIPEGYSVSREKKERFSLILESASTNQTSMYLCASSLSPPLSGPEAFFGQGTRLTVV.

This rearrangement joins TRBV4-3 to TRBJ2-2; TRBD2 aligns across 8 bases. The CDR3 is made up of 14 amino acids. Germline loops: CDR1 LGHNA, CDR2 YSLEER. V lost 8 bases, J lost 4 bases, and 6 bases stayed unmatched. DNA for the CDR3: TGCGCCAGCTCGGCGGGGGGCCTCACCGGGGAGCTGTTTTTT. This encodes CASSAGGLTGELFF.

The chain is built from TRBV19 and TRBJ1-5; 9 bases fit TRBD1. The CDR3 runs 14 residues. Germline CDR1 reads LNHDA; CDR2 reads SQIVND (reference sequence). V shed 7 bases and J 5 bases; nucleotides not matched to a gene: 6. CDR3 bases: TGTGCCAGTAACCAACGGGACAGGGATCAGCCCCAGCATTTT. Amino acid sequence: CASNQRDRDQPQHF.

V gene TRBV5-8 combines with J gene TRBJ2-2, with TRBD2 identical over 7 bases. CDR1 and CDR2 (germline): SGHTS, YDEGEE. The CDR3 has 17 amino acids. The V and J ends lost 1 base and 0 bases, in that order; junction bases with no gene match: 6. In nucleotides, the CDR3 is TGTGCCAGCAGCTTGCTGCGGGAGTCTGCGAACACCGGGGAGCTGTTTTTT. Amino acids: CASSLLRESANTGELFF.

The CDR3 reads CASSSPGQGAIEQYF. CDR3 bases: TGTGCCAGTAGTTCCCCGGGACAGGGGGCTATTGAGCAGTACTTC. J is TRBJ2-7 and V is TRBV19; TRBD1 matches 12 bases. V shed 5 bases and J 7 bases; nucleotides not matched to a gene: 9. Germline CDR1 LNHDA, CDR2 SQIVND (reference sequence). This CDR3 comprises 15 residues.

This clone was seen just once. J is TRBJ2-1 and V is TRBV4-2, with 16 bases matching TRBD2. Germline V gene lookup returns CDR1 LGHNA and CDR2 YNFKEQ. After removal of 4 bases from V and 7 bases from J, the junction contained 19 bases not matched to a gene. This CDR3 is 21 amino acids long. The CDR3 DNA reads TGTGCCAGCAGCCCGATACCCGGGACTAGCGGGGGGGCTGGCTCGCGAAATGAGCAGTTCTTC. Translation gives CASSPIPGTSGGAGSRNEQFF.

This clone is a singleton in its sample. The chain recombines TRBV4-2 with TRBJ1-3; 9 bases are a match to TRBD1. The CDR3 loop spans 16 amino acids. The germline gives CDR1 LGHNA, CDR2 YNFKEQ. J was trimmed by 3 bases and V by 1 base; bases with no gene match: 4. The CDR3 loop is CASSQGQGGNGNTIYF. The CDR3 DNA reads as TGTGCCAGCAGCCAAGGACAGGGGGGGAATGGAAACACCATATATTTT.

There are a few counts of this clone. V and J are TRBV6-1 and TRBJ2-1; possible D gene TRBD1, 6 bases. Per germline, CDR1 MNHNS and CDR2 SASEGT. The CDR3 is 15 residues long. The germline V and J ends were trimmed by 2 bases and 7 bases, with 15 bases remaining between them. CDR3 sequence (DNA): TGTGCCAGCAGTGAACAGGGGTCGGTAATGAATGAGCAGTTCTTC. It codes for CASSEQGSVMNEQFF.

The chain employs TRBV12-3 or TRBV12-4 and TRBJ1-2, with 10 bases aligning to TRBD1. This CDR3 comprises 13 residues. V lost 6 bases to trimming and J lost 7 bases; unmatched junction nucleotides: 5. CDR3 bases: TGTGCCAGCAGCAGACAGGGGGCCTCTGGCTACACCTTC. Translating it yields CASSRQGASGYTF.

The chain carries TRBV10-3 and TRBJ2-1; 15 bases align to TRBD2. V was clipped by 6 bases and J by 7 bases; unmatched bases: 1. Germline loops: CDR1 ENHRY, CDR2 SYGVKD. The CDR3 runs to 14 residues. CDR3 bases: TGTGCCATCAGCGGACTAGCGGGGGGGAATGAGCAGTTCTTC. This codes for CAISGLAGGNEQFF.

DNA for the CDR3: TGTGCCAGCAGTTACCGGGGACAGGGCTCCTACGAGCAGTACTTC. Amino acids: CASSYRGQGSYEQYF. The chain uses TRBV6-5 and TRBJ2-7; TRBD1 agrees at 9 bases. Germline assignment: CDR1 MNHEY and CDR2 SVGAGI. The J segment lost 0 bases and the V segment lost 2 bases, leaving 2 bases of the junction unmatched. This CDR3 has 15 amino acids.

The sample holds one count of this clone. The rearrangement joins TRBV4-1 to TRBJ2-1, with a weak D call TRBD2 (5 bases). Trimming shortened V by 4 bases and J by 6 bases, and 13 bases separated the two germline ends. This CDR3 has 14 residues. Germline V gene sequence: CDR1 MGHRA, CDR2 YSYEKL. The CDR3 nucleotides are TGCGCCAGCAGCCCAGGACTCCTCGGCAATGAGCAGTTCTTC. The encoded protein is CASSPGLLGNEQFF.

V is TRBV6-6 and J is TRBJ1-5; D is unresolved. V shed 5 bases and J shed 0 bases, with 8 bases lying between them. Germline lookup yields CDR1 MNHNY and CDR2 SVGAGI (reference sequence). The CDR3 has 14 amino acids. CDR3 DNA: TGTGCCAGCAGTGAGCCGTATAGCAATCAGCCCCAGCATTTT. Its protein product is CASSEPYSNQPQHF.

This chain uses TRBV3-1 (or the pseudogene TRBV3-2) with TRBJ2-3, with 11 bases identical to TRBD2. This CDR3 is 16 amino acids long. The germline V gene encodes CDR1 LGHDT and CDR2 YNNKEL (reference sequence). V lost 4 bases and J lost 7; bases outside the gene matches: 10. The DNA of the CDR3 is TGTGCCAGCAGCCCGTCCTTAGCGGGGGGGCTGAATACGCAGTATTTT. Amino acid sequence: CASSPSLAGGLNTQYF.

The rearrangement links TRBV5-1 to TRBJ1-1; TRBD1 is a possible D gene (6 bases). From germline, CDR1 is SGHRS and CDR2 YFSETQ. The CDR3 totals 15 residues. V was cut by 4 bases and J by 1 base, with 14 bases left in between. The CDR3 spells CASSPRDKRNTEAFF. CDR3 bases: TGCGCCAGCAGCCCCAGGGACAAGAGGAACACTGAAGCTTTCTTT.